This T cell receptor (beta chain) was obtained from a study of beta chain features in type 1 diabetes. Study-level findings and limits: cDNA-based reads could over-represent cells with high TCR expression. Researchers could not determine here whether HLA type influences TCRB rearrangement.

Germline CDR1 is SGHTA and CDR2 is FQGNSA. CDR3 length equals 15 residues. Germline trimming cut 4 bases from V and 4 bases from J; bases unmatched to any gene: 10. Expressed TCRB transcripts were sequenced, since all the RNA that had been isolated was reverse transcribed. Libraries were prepared by immunoSEQ multiplex PCR; TCRdb keeps only in-frame clonotypes and omits some of them. The data hold around 140,000 clones, with roughly a tenth observed a single time. For this clone: Its specificity is not known.

In all sorted populations, purity surpassed 95%. The sequencing sample was made of naive CD4+ T cells from blood. The receptor comes from a man younger than 30 in good health. The V and J genes are TRBV7-2 and TRBJ2-7, with TRBD2 identical over 7 bases. Here the CDR3 reads CASSSPISGHYEQYF. The CDR3 nucleotides read TGTGCCAGCAGCTCGCCTATTAGCGGGCATTACGAGCAGTACTTC.